Reported below is one T cell receptor (beta chain). Its antigen is not known. Sequenced by immunoSEQ multiplex PCR; TCRdb stores in-frame clones only, minus some. The repertoire holds 100,000 to 150,000 clones, 93% seen once, with 5.4% in the top ten. CDR3 length: 16 amino acids. Germline V gene data show CDR1 as MNHEY and CDR2 as SMNVEV (reference sequence). Trimming removed 7 bases at V and 3 bases at J, with 21 bases between. The data originate from a study of T cell responses to AZD1222 COVID-19 vaccine. General study results and limits: Increased Spike-specific TCR breadth and depth were observed after two AZD1222 doses. Spike as a whole was targeted by vaccine-associated CD4 TCRs, dominant at 160-218 and 743-854. At baseline, just five to seven AZD1222 recipients tested seropositive. Repertoire samples came only from after the peak T cell response.

The J gene is TRBJ1-2, the V gene TRBV27; perhaps TRBD1 as D (5 bases). The sequence was obtained from an adult in good health. The starting material was peripheral blood, obtained on day 0 of AZD1222 vaccination. This chain's CDR3 is CASTPLRGRSHYGYTF. The CDR3 coding sequence is TGTGCCAGCACCCCGCTTAGGGGAAGATCTCACTATGGCTACACCTTC.